The source of this TCR beta chain is a study of blood T cell repertoires in COVID-19 (dated by TCRdb to the early 2020s). Describing the broader study: Samples from collaborators originated in the United States, Italy and Spain and spanned both the acute and convalescent phases of COVID-19. HLA class I and class II types, where available, came from metadata supplied by the sample provider rather than from assay-based typing. The repertoires were made available in a free public database intended to serve as a resource for research on the immune response to SARS-CoV-2. Sample metadata almost always included a de-identified subject ID, COVID-19 status, age in years and sex. The samples were drawn from two sources: the first 160 participants of the ongoing ImmuneRACE study, and 1,000 to 1,500 subjects contributed by 6 global collaborators. The prospective study material was composed of cDNA or gDNA derived from T cells, B-cell-depleted T cells, or PBMCs. The dataset comprised deeply sampled blood TCRbeta repertoires from subjects exposed to, actively infected with, or recovered from COVID-19.

The collaborating institutions used their own protocols to collect whole blood in K2EDTA tubes. Collaborator samples were shipped for TCRbeta analysis as frozen whole blood, isolated PBMCs, or DNA extracted from either sample type. The immunoSEQ Assay, a bias-controlled multiplex PCR, was used to amplify TCRbeta CDR3 regions from genomic DNA. Regarding the original processing steps: Within the assay, amplification of reference gene primers was used to estimate how many nucleated cells each sample contained. To quantify the absolute abundance of each unique TCRbeta CDR3 rearrangement, sequence reads were collapsed and filtered. For each sample, productive Simpson clonality was calculated as the square root of Simpson's diversity index across productive rearrangements. This is the immuneACCESS table as TCRdb keeps it, with only in-frame sequences that have V and J called. A part of the clones is gone; compared with another copy, unresolved V genes explain less than half, and the rest is unexplained. That table supplies the V and J calls and clone size; D and trimming were determined from the DNA. The sample table shows about 68,000 clones, and 86% are seen once. The ten largest clones represent about 8.1% of the sample.

The germline V gene encodes CDR1 SNHLY and CDR2 FYNNEI. The germline V end is reduced by 7 bases and the J end by 1 base; junction bases left unmatched: 10. The CDR3 runs 16 amino acids, cysteine and phenylalanine included. The read is trimmed to its CDR3 DNA, 48 bases read in frame from base 1. Study-wide findings and limitations: How much clinical and demographic metadata was included differed by source and by participant, and the metadata was provided uncurated.

Note on this clone: Its cognate antigen has yet to be identified. Base qualities are not recorded, but no much larger clone differs from it by a single base.

The specimen sequenced was peripheral blood. The sequence was collected from a man aged 25-45 years with acute or convalescent COVID-19. The chain uses TRBV2 and TRBJ2-3; 8 bases in the middle match TRBD1. The nucleotide sequence reads TGTGCCAGCATGCTAGACAGGGGCCTCGGCACAGATACGCAGTATTTT. Translation gives CASMLDRGLGTDTQYF.